Below, 27 T cell receptor beta chains from the same sample are listed, as sequenced in a study of cytomegalovirus exposure and HLA in healthy donors. It was with 60 Vbeta and 13 Jbeta primers that the PCR ran. Sequencing used immunoSEQ multiplex PCR; TCRdb keeps in-frame clones, though not all of them. The profile shows 110,000 to 150,000 clones, 78% of them singletons. Sequencing was performed on PBMCs. The receptor source for this set is a male donor in good health and CMV-seronegative.

The chain has TRBV29-1 and TRBJ2-7; D not resolved. Trimming pared 4 bases from V and 3 bases from J, leaving 13 bases between. This CDR3 region has 13 residues. Germline CDR1 is SQVTM and CDR2 is ANQGSEA. Here the CDR3 DNA reads TGCAGCGTTGTATATTCGGTAAACTACGAGCAGTACTTC. The encoded protein is CSVVYSVNYEQYF.

V gene TRBV5-1 combines with J gene TRBJ2-7; D gene uncertain. This CDR3 contains 11 residues. Germline V gene data show CDR1 as SGHRS and CDR2 as YFSETQ. Trimming cost V 2 bases and J 7 bases, with 7 bases left between them. In DNA, the CDR3 is TGCGCCAGCAGCTTACGAGGTGAGCAGTACTTC. It codes for CASSLRGEQYF.

The V and J genes are TRBV29-1 and TRBJ1-2; D not certain. Germline CDR1 SQVTM, CDR2 ANQGSEA. CDR3 length equals 16 residues. Trimming left V 4 bases short and J 1 base short, with 19 bases between. The CDR3 spells CSVGRVRQAGNYGYTF. The CDR3 DNA is TGCAGCGTTGGAAGGGTCAGGCAGGCGGGTAACTATGGCTACACCTTC.

The V call is TRBV6-5, the J call TRBJ1-5; 10 bases line up with TRBD1. Germline V gives CDR1 MNHEY, CDR2 SVGAGI. The V and J ends lost 6 bases and 6 bases, in that order; junction bases with no gene match: 5. The CDR3 sequence is 14 residues long. DNA of the CDR3: TGTGCCAGCAGCCGGACAGGGGGAGGTCAGCCCCAGCATTTT. It yields the protein CASSRTGGGQPQHF.

The chain recombines TRBV10-2 with TRBJ2-5, with 7 bases fitting TRBD2. Germline V lookup: CDR1 WSHSY, CDR2 SAAADI. The junction had 7 bases not matched to a gene; V was cut back by 8 bases and J by 1 base. The CDR3 runs 14 residues. The CDR3 coding sequence is TGCGCCAGCTCGACAGCGGGAACCCAAGAGACCCAGTACTTC. Translation gives CASSTAGTQETQYF.

This rearrangement joins TRBV6-4 to TRBJ1-1, with D perhaps matching TRBD1 (6 bases). This CDR3 region has 14 residues. The V gene lost 6 bases and the J gene lost 4 bases, with 15 bases spanning the gap. Germline V gene data show CDR1 as MRHNA and CDR2 as SNTAGT. The CDR3 region has the DNA TGTGCCAGCAGCCGGGATGACAGGAGCACTGAAGCTTTCTTT. Residues: CASSRDDRSTEAFF.

This clone was detected only once. In the same sample, other DNA sequences code for this CDR3. J is TRBJ1-1 and V is TRBV4-1, with 7 bases identical to TRBD1. Looked up from germline, CDR1 is MGHRA and CDR2 is YSYEKL. CDR3 length: 16 amino acids. Trimming took 5 bases from V and 2 from J; bases not matched to a gene: 11. CDR3 in DNA: TGCGCCAGCAGCTCACAAACGGGACAGAAAAACACTGAAGCTTTCTTT. Translation gives CASSSQTGQKNTEAFF.

The chain carries TRBV7-3 and TRBJ1-5, with D tentatively TRBD1 (5 bases). V was shortened by 6 bases and J by 3 bases, with 9 bases between the two germline ends. The CDR3 is 13 residues long. Per the germline V gene, CDR1 is SGHTA and CDR2 is FQGTGA. The CDR3 reads CASRSTVNQPQHF. The CDR3 DNA sequence: TGTGCCAGCAGGTCGACAGTCAATCAGCCCCAGCATTTT.

This chain links TRBV21-1 with TRBJ2-6; the table's D call of TRBD1 was not tested on the DNA. TRBV21-1 is described as a pseudogene. This CDR3 has 20 amino acids. The chain's CDR3 is CASSKGHGAGSNSGANVLTF. The DNA for the CDR3 is TGTGCCAGCAGCAAAGGGCATGGGGCAGGCTCCAACTCTGGGGCCAACGTCCTGACTTTC.

This clone was counted once. The J gene is TRBJ1-1, the V gene TRBV14; D uncertain. This CDR3 is built from 15 residues. The V gene lost 4 bases and the J gene lost 0 bases, with 12 bases spanning the gap. CDR1 is SGHDN, CDR2 FVKESK, per germline. The CDR3 reads CASSLRTGMNTEAFF. CDR3 nucleotide sequence: TGTGCCAGCAGCCTACGGACTGGGATGAACACTGAAGCTTTCTTT.

This clone appeared once. This chain links TRBV19 with TRBJ2-5; possible D gene TRBD2, 5 bases. The CDR3 is 13 residues long. Per germline, CDR1 LNHDA and CDR2 SQIVND (reference sequence). The V gene lost 6 bases and the J gene lost 5 bases, with 13 bases spanning the gap. CDR3 nucleotide sequence: TGTGCCAGTAGCCTTGAGGGCGCGGAGACCCAGTACTTC. It specifies CASSLEGAETQYF.

This clone was seen a handful of times. V usage is TRBV5-4 and J usage is TRBJ2-7; 9 bases map to TRBD2. The CDR3 length is 16 residues. The J segment lost 0 bases and the V segment lost 4 bases, leaving 8 bases of the junction unmatched. The germline V gene has CDR1 SGHNT and CDR2 YYREEE (reference sequence). The CDR3 nucleotides read TGTGCCAGCAGCCCAGGTCTAGCGGGGACCTCCTACGAGCAGTACTTC. It encodes CASSPGLAGTSYEQYF.

This rearrangement joins TRBV30 to TRBJ2-3, with 8 bases matching TRBD1. V shed 2 bases and J 3 bases; nucleotides not matched to a gene: 7. The CDR3 is made up of 15 amino acids. Looked up from germline, CDR1 is GTSNPN and CDR2 is SVGIG (reference sequence). The DNA of the CDR3 is TGTGCCTGGAGTTCTCCCCACAGGGGGACAGATACGCAGTATTTT. Translating gives CAWSSPHRGTDTQYF.

The chain recombines TRBV5-1 with TRBJ1-2; TRBD1 agrees at 9 bases. The V and J ends lost 0 bases and 4 bases, in that order; junction bases with no gene match: 7. The CDR3 has 16 residues. Germline V gives CDR1 SGHRS, CDR2 YFSETQ. CDR3 sequence reads: CASSLAWDRVSYGYTF. In DNA form, the CDR3 reads TGCGCCAGCAGCTTGGCCTGGGACAGGGTATCCTATGGCTACACCTTC.

V and J are TRBV19 and TRBJ1-2, with 12 bases aligning to TRBD1. The V and J ends lost 3 bases and 4 bases, in that order; junction bases with no gene match: 3. CDR1 is LNHDA, CDR2 SQIVND, per germline (reference sequence). The CDR3 spans 15 residues. CDR3 bases: TGTGCCAGTAGTATGGGACAGGGGGCTGTCTATGGCTACACCTTC. Translating gives CASSMGQGAVYGYTF.

This clone was seen a few times. This chain joins TRBV6-5 and TRBJ1-1; D may be TRBD1 (6 bases). The length of the CDR3 is 16 residues. Trimming shortened V by 1 base and J by 3 bases, and 15 bases separated the two germline ends. Germline CDR1 MNHEY, CDR2 SVGAGI. In nucleotides, the CDR3 is TGTGCCAGCAGTTACTTACCCAGGGGCCTGGACACTGAAGCTTTCTTT. Amino acid sequence: CASSYLPRGLDTEAFF.

The gene calls are TRBV29-1 and TRBJ1-2; 8 bases are shared with TRBD1. V shed 4 bases and J 4 bases; nucleotides not matched to a gene: 11. Germline V gives CDR1 SQVTM, CDR2 ANQGSEA. The CDR3 consists of 15 residues. The CDR3 sequence: CSVVNPTGDPYGYTF. In nucleotides, the CDR3 is TGCAGCGTTGTAAATCCGACAGGGGACCCCTATGGCTACACCTTC.

The chain uses TRBV25-1 and TRBJ1-1; TRBD1 might be the D (5 bases). Trimming took off 1 base at V and 1 base at J, with 7 bases between the two ends. Per the germline V gene, CDR1 is MGHDK and CDR2 is SYGVNS. This CDR3 is 14 amino acids long. The CDR3 region has the DNA TGTGCCAGCAGTGAATGGGGGGGGAACACTGAAGCTTTCTTT. Protein sequence: CASSEWGGNTEAFF.

This clone was detected only a few times. This CDR3 is CASSLGQVSTGELFF. The CDR3 nucleotides read TGCGCCAGCAGCCTGGGACAGGTCTCCACCGGGGAGCTGTTTTTT. The chain has TRBV5-1 and TRBJ2-2; 8 bases are a match to TRBD1. The junction had 6 bases not matched to a gene; V was cut back by 4 bases and J by 4 bases. The germline V gene encodes CDR1 SGHRS and CDR2 YFSETQ. The CDR3 is made up of 15 amino acids. Filled out from reference TRBV5-1 and TRBJ2-2, the complete variable domain reads KAGVTQTPRYLIKTRGQQVTLSCSPISGHRSVSWYQQTPGQGLQFLFEYFSETQRNKGNFPGRFSGRQFSNSRSEMNVSTLELGDSALYLCASSLGQVSTGELFFGEGSRLTVL.

The rearrangement uses TRBV10-1 and TRBJ2-1; D ambiguous. Deletions cut 3 bases from V and 1 base from J, with 7 bases between. CDR3 length: 14 residues. Per the germline V gene, CDR1 is WNHNN and CDR2 is SYGVQD (reference sequence). CDR3 residues: CASSDRPSYNEQFF. In DNA form, the CDR3 reads TGCGCCAGCAGTGATCGTCCGTCCTACAATGAGCAGTTCTTC.

This clone was seen a handful of times. The genes are TRBV6-5 and TRBJ1-5, with D unresolved. Between the trimmed V and J ends, which lost 0 bases and 1 base, there was a span of 7 bases. This CDR3 region has 15 residues. Germline loops: CDR1 MNHEY, CDR2 SVGAGI. CDR3 in DNA: TGTGCCAGCAGTTACTCGGGCAGAAGCAATCAGCCCCAGCATTTT. It encodes CASSYSGRSNQPQHF.

The J gene is TRBJ2-7, the V gene TRBV6-5, with D tentatively TRBD2 (5 bases). In germline, CDR1 is MNHEY, CDR2 SVGAGI. V lost 5 bases and J 6 bases, leaving 14 bases between the germline ends. The CDR3 sequence is 13 residues long. The CDR3, as DNA: TGTGCCAGCAGTCATCGGGGTTCGAGCGAGCAGTACTTC. It specifies CASSHRGSSEQYF.

A word on this clone: Other DNA sequences from this sample encode an identical CDR3 as well. DNA of the CDR3: TGCGCCAGCAGCCAAGAGGGCATGAACACTGAAGCTTTCTTT. Its translation: CASSQEGMNTEAFF. The J gene is TRBJ1-1, the V gene TRBV4-3; the D is unclear. The germline gives CDR1 LGHNA, CDR2 YSLEER. The germline V and J ends were trimmed by 0 bases and 0 bases, with 5 bases remaining between them. The CDR3 contains 14 residues.

The chain couples TRBV9 to TRBJ2-3; D possibly corresponds to TRBD1 (6 bases). The CDR3 runs to 15 residues. The germline V and J ends were trimmed by 4 bases and 2 bases, with 14 bases remaining between them. In germline, CDR1 is SGDLS, CDR2 YYNGEE. The CDR3 region is CASSTTGQLTDTQYF. CDR3 coding DNA: TGTGCCAGCAGCACAACAGGACAGCTCACAGATACGCAGTATTTT.

V is TRBV7-6 and J is TRBJ1-6; D unresolved. The ends were cut back, 5 bases at V and 2 bases at J, with 10 bases in the middle. The CDR3 extends over 15 amino acids. Germline loops: CDR1 SGHVS, CDR2 FNYEAQ. The CDR3 nucleotides read TGTGCCAGCAGCCTACAGAGGGCCTATAATTCACCCCTCCACTTT. The encoded protein is CASSLQRAYNSPLHF.

The chain carries TRBV6-5 and TRBJ2-3, with no clear D. Trimming stripped 3 bases from V and 6 bases from J, with 4 bases between. The CDR3 runs to 11 residues. CDR1 and CDR2 (germline): MNHEY, SVGAGI. The DNA for the CDR3 is TGTGCCAGCAGTTATCGTGATACGCAGTATTTT. This translates into CASSYRDTQYF.

This clone was recorded only once. The rearrangement links TRBV2 to TRBJ1-1, with 9 positions matching TRBD1. After removal of 11 bases from V and 3 bases from J, the junction contained 10 bases not matched to a gene. This CDR3 has 14 amino acids. In germline, CDR1 is SNHLY, CDR2 FYNNEI. CDR3 protein: CAGGQGLTDTEAFF. The CDR3 DNA is TGTGCCGGGGGACAGGGCCTTACTGACACTGAAGCTTTCTTT.